This T cell receptor beta chain was sequenced in a study of OX40 agonist ivuxolimab in advanced cancers. About the research overall: With a range of roughly 20 to 80, age averaged roughly 60 years, and about 82% were male. Study results and caveats: The study observed clonal expansion of CD4+ and CD8+ blood T cells by week 6 at 0.1 to 3.0 mg/kg. Among some nonresponders, normalized T-cell clonal expansion was also low.

The ends lost 2 bases at V and 1 base at J; junction bases unmatched: 1. Germline CDR1 is MNHEY and CDR2 is SVGAGI. This CDR3 spans 16 amino acids. Points on this clone: Antigen unknown.

Systemic immunosuppression or autoimmune disease history was grounds to exclude patients. Measured with immunoSEQ multiplex PCR; TCRdb has only the in-frame clones, and not every one. This repertoire shows more than 20,000 clones, roughly 80% found once; its top ten account for about 32%. The receptor's source is an adult with an advanced solid tumor such as melanoma, head and neck, liver or kidney cancer. Sequences were derived from CD4+ or CD8+ T cells sorted from blood, sampled in a trial of the OX40 agonist ivuxolimab. This rearrangement joins TRBV6-5 to TRBJ2-2; 10 nucleotides align to TRBD2. The CDR3: CASSYVAGGNTGELFF. The CDR3, as DNA: TGTGCCAGCAGTTACGTAGCGGGAGGGAACACCGGGGAGCTGTTTTTT.